These T cell receptor beta chains were read from a single sample in a study of CD8 T cells in Susac syndrome. TCRdb reprocessed the immunoSEQ multiplex PCR reads via MiXCR and lists one record per CDR3 protein. Here the sample spans some 140,000 distinct CDR3 sequences, over 90% being singletons. Input material: CD8+ T cells from PBMCs. These receptors came from a human donor with Susac syndrome. Both conserved end residues are part of each CDR3. D genes are given only for firm matches. The size of a clone is reported for some rows only, either as once, few or many, or as a class for expanded clones.

cdr3_nt cdr3_aa d_call clone_size j_call v_call
TGCGCCAGCAGCCACAAGGGACAGGACATCTACGAGCAGTACTTC CASSHKGQDIYEQYF TRBD1 . TRBJ2-7 TRBV4-1
TGTGCCAGCAGCTCTCGGACAGCCCTGGGGATAGTTTTT CASSSRTALGIVF . . TRBJ1-4 TRBV13
TGCGCCAGCAGCCGACAGGTTAACTTCGATGAGCAGTTCTTC CASSRQVNFDEQFF . . TRBJ2-1 TRBV4-1
TGTGCCAGCAGCGACGGGACAGTGAATAGCAATCAGCCCCAGCATTTT CASSDGTVNSNQPQHF TRBD1 . TRBJ1-5 TRBV5-6
TGCAGCGTTGAAGACGGGTACAGCTCCTACAATGAGCAGTTCTTC CSVEDGYSSYNEQFF . . TRBJ2-1 TRBV29-1
TGTGCCACCGCCAGCGGGGGAGAGACCCAGTACTTC CATASGGETQYF TRBD2 . TRBJ2-5 TRBV15
TGCAGTGCTAGAGGGGGCGGTAGCTCCTACAATGAGCAGTTCTTC CSARGGGSSYNEQFF . . TRBJ2-1 TRBV20-1
TGTGCCAGCAGCGAAGAGGGATTCATGAACACTGAAGCTTTCTTT CASSEEGFMNTEAFF . . TRBJ1-1 TRBV9
TGCAGTGCCCTGGGAGCGGGGTACAGCCTGAATGAAAAACTGTTTTTT CSALGAGYSLNEKLFF . . TRBJ1-4 TRBV20-1
TGTGCCACCAGTGATTGGACTAGCGGCTACGAGCAGTACTTC CATSDWTSGYEQYF TRBD2 . TRBJ2-7 TRBV24-1
TGTGCCAGCAGACTCGGACTGGGGGGGGCGAATGAGCAGTTCTTC CASRLGLGGANEQFF . . TRBJ2-1 TRBV6-5
TGCAGTGCCCCGGACCGACCCGAAAATAAGGAAGAGACCCAGTACTTC CSAPDRPENKEETQYF . once TRBJ2-5 TRBV20-1
TGCAGCGTCGACCACAGAGACAAGATCTATGGCTACACCTTC CSVDHRDKIYGYTF . . TRBJ1-2 TRBV29-1
TGTGCCAGCAGCTTAGAGTGGGCGGGTCCGGGTCGGGATACGCAGTATTTT CASSLEWAGPGRDTQYF . . TRBJ2-3 TRBV7-6
TGTGCCAGTAGTCCTCGTACCCAGAACACTGAAGCTTTCTTT CASSPRTQNTEAFF . . TRBJ1-1 TRBV19
TGTGCCAGTAGTATCGGAAAGGCGGCTAACTACGAGCAGTACTTC CASSIGKAANYEQYF . . TRBJ2-7 TRBV19
TGCAGCGTTGATAGGGCAGGGGGCGAATCTGGGGCCAACGTCCTGACTTTC CSVDRAGGESGANVLTF TRBD1 . TRBJ2-6 TRBV29-1
TGTGCCAGCAGTGAAGCCGATGAACAGCCCTACGAGCAGTACTTC CASSEADEQPYEQYF . . TRBJ2-7 TRBV6-1
TGTGCCAGCAGTTCGGGGGGAGAGAATGAGCAGTTCTTC CASSSGGENEQFF TRBD2 . TRBJ2-1 TRBV12-3/TRBV12-4
TGTGCCAGCAGCGACACTGGGGGCAATGAGCAGTTCTTC CASSDTGGNEQFF . once TRBJ2-1 TRBV13
TGCAGTGCCTCTAGCGGGGTTAGATACAATGAGCAGTTCTTC CSASSGVRYNEQFF TRBD2 . TRBJ2-1 TRBV20-1
TGCGCCAGCAGTTATACAGGGGGGGGAACTGAAGCTTTCTTT CASSYTGGGTEAFF TRBD1 . TRBJ1-1 TRBV4-1
TGTGCCAGCAGAGGGCAACAGGGTTCAACAGATACGCAGTATTTT CASRGQQGSTDTQYF . . TRBJ2-3 TRBV27
TGTGCCAGCAGTCCGACAGGGAGGTACACTGAAGCTTTCTTT CASSPTGRYTEAFF TRBD1 . TRBJ1-1 TRBV12-3/TRBV12-4
TGTGCCAGCTCTACCGACCATGGCTACACCTTC CASSTDHGYTF . once TRBJ1-2 TRBV7-9
TGTGCCAGCACCCCATACGCGGGAGGCCATGAGCAGTTCTTC CASTPYAGGHEQFF TRBD2 . TRBJ2-1 TRBV2
TGTGCCAGCAGTTTTCCAGGGGGCGACACAGATACGCAGTATTTT CASSFPGGDTDTQYF TRBD1 . TRBJ2-3 TRBV28
TGTGCCAGCAGCTTATTCGGAGCGGGAGGACCCAATGAGCAGTTCTTC CASSLFGAGGPNEQFF TRBD2 . TRBJ2-1 TRBV7-3